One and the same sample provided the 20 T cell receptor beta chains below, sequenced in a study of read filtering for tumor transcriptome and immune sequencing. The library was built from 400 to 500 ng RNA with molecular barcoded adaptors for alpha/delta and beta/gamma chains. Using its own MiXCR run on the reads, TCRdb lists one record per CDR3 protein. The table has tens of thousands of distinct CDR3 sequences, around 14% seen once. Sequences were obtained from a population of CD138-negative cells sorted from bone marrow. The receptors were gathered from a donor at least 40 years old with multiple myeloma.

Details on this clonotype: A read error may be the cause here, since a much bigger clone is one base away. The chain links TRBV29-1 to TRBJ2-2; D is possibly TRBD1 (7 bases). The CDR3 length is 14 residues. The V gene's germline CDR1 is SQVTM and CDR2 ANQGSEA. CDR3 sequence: CSVRKGADTGGLFF. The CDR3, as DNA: TGCAGCGTGCGAAAGGGGGCCGACACCGGGGGGCTGTTTTTT.

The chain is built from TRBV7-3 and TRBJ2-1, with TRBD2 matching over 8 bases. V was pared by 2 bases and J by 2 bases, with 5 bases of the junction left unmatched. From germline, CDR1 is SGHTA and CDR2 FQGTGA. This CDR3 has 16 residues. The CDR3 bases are TGTGCCAGCAGCTTAGGGCCAGCGGGAGCCTACAATGAGCAGTTCTTC. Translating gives CASSLGPAGAYNEQFF.

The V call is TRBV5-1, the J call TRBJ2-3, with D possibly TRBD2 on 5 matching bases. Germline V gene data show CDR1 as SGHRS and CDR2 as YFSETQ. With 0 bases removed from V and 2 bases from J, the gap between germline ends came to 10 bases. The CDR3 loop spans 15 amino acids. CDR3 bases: TGCGCCAGCAGCTTGGCACTAGACTACACAGATACGCAGTATTTT. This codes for CASSLALDYTDTQYF.

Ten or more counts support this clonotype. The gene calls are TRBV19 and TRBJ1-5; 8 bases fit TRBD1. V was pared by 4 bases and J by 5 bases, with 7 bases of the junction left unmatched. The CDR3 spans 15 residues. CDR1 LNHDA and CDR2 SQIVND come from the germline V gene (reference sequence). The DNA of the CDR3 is TGTGCCAGTAGTACGACGACAGGGGTACATCAGCCCCAGCATTTT. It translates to CASSTTTGVHQPQHF.

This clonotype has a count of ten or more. The CDR3: CAWMGDARSSYEQYF. CDR3 sequence (DNA): TGTGCCTGGATGGGGGATGCGAGAAGCTCCTACGAGCAGTACTTC. This chain connects TRBV30 to TRBJ2-7, with D perhaps matching TRBD1 or TRBD2 (5 bases each). The CDR3 consists of 15 residues. Trimming removed 4 bases from V and 0 bases from J, with 16 bases in between. Germline V CDR1 and CDR2: GTSNPN, SVGIG (reference sequence).

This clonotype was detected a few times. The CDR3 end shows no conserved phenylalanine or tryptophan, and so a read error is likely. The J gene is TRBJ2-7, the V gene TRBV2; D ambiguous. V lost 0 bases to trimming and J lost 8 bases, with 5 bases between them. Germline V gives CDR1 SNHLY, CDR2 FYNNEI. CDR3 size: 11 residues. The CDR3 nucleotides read TGTGCCAGCAGTGAAGCTCCCCAGCAGTACTCC. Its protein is CASSEAPQQYS.

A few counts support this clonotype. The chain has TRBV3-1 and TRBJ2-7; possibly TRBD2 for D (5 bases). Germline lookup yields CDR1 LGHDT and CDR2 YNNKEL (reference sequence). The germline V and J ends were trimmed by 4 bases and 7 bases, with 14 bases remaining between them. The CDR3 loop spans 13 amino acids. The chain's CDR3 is CASSLLLEREQYF. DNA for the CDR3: TGTGCCAGCAGCCTACTGTTGGAGCGGGAGCAGTACTTC.

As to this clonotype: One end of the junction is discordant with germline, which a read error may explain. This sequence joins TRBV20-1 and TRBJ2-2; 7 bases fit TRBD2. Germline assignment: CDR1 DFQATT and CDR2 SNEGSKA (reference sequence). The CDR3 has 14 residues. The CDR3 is CSTRRTRGLGELFF. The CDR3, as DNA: TGCAGTACTAGGAGGACTAGAGGGCTCGGGGAGCTGTTTTTT.

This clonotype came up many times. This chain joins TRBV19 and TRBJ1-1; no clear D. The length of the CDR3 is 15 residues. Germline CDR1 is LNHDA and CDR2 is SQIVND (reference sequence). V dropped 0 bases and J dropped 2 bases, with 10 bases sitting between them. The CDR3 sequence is CASSIEASPNTEAFF. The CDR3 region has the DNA TGTGCCAGTAGTATAGAAGCCTCCCCAAACACTGAAGCTTTCTTT.

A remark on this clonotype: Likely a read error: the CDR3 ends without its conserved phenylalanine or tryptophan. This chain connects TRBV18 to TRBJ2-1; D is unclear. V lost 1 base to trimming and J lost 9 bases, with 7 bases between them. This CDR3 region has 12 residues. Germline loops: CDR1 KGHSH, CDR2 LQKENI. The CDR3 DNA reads TGTGCCAGCTCACCACGGCTAACTGAGCAGTTCCTC. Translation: CASSPRLTEQFL.

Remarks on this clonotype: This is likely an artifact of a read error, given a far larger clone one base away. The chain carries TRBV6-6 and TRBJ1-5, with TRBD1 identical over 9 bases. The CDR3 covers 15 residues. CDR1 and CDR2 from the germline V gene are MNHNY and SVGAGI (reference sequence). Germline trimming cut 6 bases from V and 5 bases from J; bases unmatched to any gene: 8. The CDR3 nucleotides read TGTGCCAGCAGGCCCGGACAGGGGTGGGATCAGCCCCAGCATTTT. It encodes CASRPGQGWDQPQHF.

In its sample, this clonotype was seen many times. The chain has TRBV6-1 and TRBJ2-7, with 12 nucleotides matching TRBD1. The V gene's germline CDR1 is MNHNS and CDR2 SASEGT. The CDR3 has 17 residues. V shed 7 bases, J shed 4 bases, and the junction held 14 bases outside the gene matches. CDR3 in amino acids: CASNPTSGTGGGYEQYF. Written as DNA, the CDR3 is TGTGCCAGCAACCCGACCTCCGGGACAGGGGGCGGGTACGAGCAGTACTTC.

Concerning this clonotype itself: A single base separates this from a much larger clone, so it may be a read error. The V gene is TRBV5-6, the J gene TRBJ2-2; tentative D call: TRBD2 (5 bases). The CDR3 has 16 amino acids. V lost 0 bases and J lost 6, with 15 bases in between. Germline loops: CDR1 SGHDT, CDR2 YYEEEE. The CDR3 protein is CASSLVFGKEAGELFF. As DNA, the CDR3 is TGTGCCAGCAGCTTGGTTTTTGGGAAGGAGGCCGGGGAGCTGTTTTTT.

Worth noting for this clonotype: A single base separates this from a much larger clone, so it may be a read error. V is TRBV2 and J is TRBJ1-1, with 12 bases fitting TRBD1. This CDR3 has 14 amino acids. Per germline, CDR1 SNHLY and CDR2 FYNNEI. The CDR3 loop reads CASMGQGASTGAFF. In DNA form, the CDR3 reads TGTGCCAGCATGGGACAGGGGGCAAGCACTGGAGCTTTCTTT.

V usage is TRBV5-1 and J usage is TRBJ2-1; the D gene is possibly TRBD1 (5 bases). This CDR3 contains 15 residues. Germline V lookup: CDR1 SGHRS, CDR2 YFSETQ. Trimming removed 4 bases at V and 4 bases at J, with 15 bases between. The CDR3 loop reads CASSLRTRGYNEQFF. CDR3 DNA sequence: TGCGCCAGCAGCCTCCGGACAAGAGGTTACAATGAGCAGTTCTTC. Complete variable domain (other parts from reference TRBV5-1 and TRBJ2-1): KAGVTQTPRYLIKTRGQQVTLSCSPISGHRSVSWYQQTPGQGLQFLFEYFSETQRNKGNFPGRFSGRQFSNSRSEMNVSTLELGDSALYLCASSLRTRGYNEQFFGPGTRLTVL.

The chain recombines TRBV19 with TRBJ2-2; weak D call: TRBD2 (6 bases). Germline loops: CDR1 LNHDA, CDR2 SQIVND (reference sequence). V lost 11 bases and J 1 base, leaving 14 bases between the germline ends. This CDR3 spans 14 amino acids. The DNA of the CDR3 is TGTGCCGCGGGGAGCAGGAAGAACACCGGGGAGCTGTTTTTT. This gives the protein CAAGSRKNTGELFF.

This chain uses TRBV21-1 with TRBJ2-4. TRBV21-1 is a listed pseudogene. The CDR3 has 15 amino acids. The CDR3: CASSKAGQVKNIQYF. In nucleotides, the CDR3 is TGTGCCAGCAGCAAAGCGGGCCAGGTCAAAAACATTCAGTACTTC.

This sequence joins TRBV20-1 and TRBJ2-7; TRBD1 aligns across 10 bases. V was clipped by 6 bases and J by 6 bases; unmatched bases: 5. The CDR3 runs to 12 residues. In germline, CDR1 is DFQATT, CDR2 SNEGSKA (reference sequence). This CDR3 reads CSAGTGEGEQYF. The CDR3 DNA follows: TGCAGTGCCGGGACAGGGGAGGGCGAGCAGTACTTC.

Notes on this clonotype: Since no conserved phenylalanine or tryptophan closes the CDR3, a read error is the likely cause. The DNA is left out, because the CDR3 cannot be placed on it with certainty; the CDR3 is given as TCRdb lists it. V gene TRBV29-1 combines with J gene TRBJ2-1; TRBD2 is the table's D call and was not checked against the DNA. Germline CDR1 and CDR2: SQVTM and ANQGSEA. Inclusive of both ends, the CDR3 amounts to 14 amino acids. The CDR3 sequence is CSPSRREAYNEQVL.

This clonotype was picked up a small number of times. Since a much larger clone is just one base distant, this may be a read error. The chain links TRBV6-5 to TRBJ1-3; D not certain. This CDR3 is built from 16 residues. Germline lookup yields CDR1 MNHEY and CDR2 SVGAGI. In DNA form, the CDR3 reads TGTGCCAGCACCACAATGAAGACGGGCTCTGGAAACACCGTATATTTT. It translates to CASTTMKTGSGNTVYF.